A single sample is the source of the 21 T cell receptor beta chains below, sequenced in a study of blood T cell repertoires in COVID-19. Assay: immunoSEQ multiplex PCR; the TCRdb copy retains only in-frame clones and omits some. Of around 140,000 clones listed, 81% are singletons. The sequenced material came from peripheral blood. These receptors were collected from a human donor in a cohort sampled during active COVID-19.

This clone was recorded once. This rearrangement joins TRBV7-3 to TRBJ2-5, with 7 bases aligning to TRBD2. The V gene's germline CDR1 is SGHTA and CDR2 FQGTGA. This CDR3 is 15 amino acids long. The junction had 5 bases not matched to a gene; V was cut back by 0 bases and J by 4 bases. CDR3 region: CASSLTLAVGETQYF. The CDR3 region has the DNA TGTGCCAGCAGCTTAACTCTAGCGGTGGGAGAGACCCAGTACTTC.

The chain recombines TRBV15 with TRBJ1-6, with TRBD1 identical over 7 bases. The germline CDR1 and CDR2 sequences are LNHNV and YYDKDF (reference sequence). The CDR3 totals 15 residues. Unmatched junction bases numbered 5, after V lost 0 bases and J lost 9 bases. This CDR3 is CATSRDLTGSSPLHF. The CDR3 DNA reads TGTGCCACCAGCAGAGATTTGACAGGGAGTTCACCCCTCCACTTT.

This clone showed up just once. This sequence joins TRBV7-9 and TRBJ2-7; 9 bases are shared with TRBD1. The CDR3 loop spans 14 amino acids. Per the germline V gene, CDR1 is SEHNR and CDR2 is FQNEAQ (reference sequence). Germline trimming cut 5 bases from V and 6 bases from J; bases unmatched to any gene: 8. CDR3 DNA: TGTGCCAGCAGCCACCGGGACAGGGTCGGCGAGCAGTACTTC. It translates to CASSHRDRVGEQYF.

The rearrangement links TRBV6-1 to TRBJ1-3; 7 nucleotides line up with TRBD1. Germline CDR1 is MNHNS and CDR2 is SASEGT. The CDR3 is 16 amino acids. Trimming at V came to 3 bases and at J to 1 base, leaving 6 bases not matched to a gene. In nucleotides, the CDR3 is TGTGCCAGCAGTGAGGCCGGGACAGCATCTGGAAACACCATATATTTT. The encoded protein is CASSEAGTASGNTIYF.

This rearrangement joins TRBV9 to TRBJ2-7, with 7 nucleotides matching TRBD1. Trimming cost V 0 bases and J 2 bases; bases outside gene matches: 2. The CDR3 is made up of 14 amino acids. CDR1 is SGDLS, CDR2 YYNGEE, per germline. As DNA, the CDR3 is TGTGCCAGCAGCGTAGGGGACAGCCCCTACGAGCAGTACTTC. Translation gives CASSVGDSPYEQYF.

Ten or more counts support this clone. The rearrangement uses TRBV7-9 and TRBJ2-2; D is unclear. CDR1 is SEHNR and CDR2 is FQNEAQ in the germline V gene (reference sequence). Trimming took off 1 base at V and 2 bases at J, with 8 bases between the two ends. The CDR3 runs to 15 residues. CDR3 DNA sequence: TGTGCCAGCAGCTTAGTTGCGGCAAACACCGGGGAGCTGTTTTTT. Protein sequence: CASSLVAANTGELFF. Full variable domain (remainder filled in from reference TRBV7-9 and TRBJ2-2): DTGVSQNPRHKITKRGQNVTFRCDPISEHNRLYWYRQTLGQGPEFLTYFQNEAQLEKSRLLSDRFSAERPKGSFSTLEIQRTEQGDSAMYLCASSLVAANTGELFFGEGSRLTVL.

At least ten counts were recorded for this clone. The DNA of the CDR3 is TGCGCCAGCAGCCAACCATTCATGAACACTGAAGCTTTCTTT. Residues: CASSQPFMNTEAFF. The J gene is TRBJ1-1, the V gene TRBV4-1; D gene ambiguous. This CDR3 has 14 amino acids. Germline assignment: CDR1 MGHRA and CDR2 YSYEKL. Trimming pared 2 bases from V and 0 bases from J, leaving 7 bases between.

The V gene is TRBV6-5, the J gene TRBJ2-5, with TRBD1 matching over 7 bases. The CDR3 sequence is 14 residues long. CDR1 is MNHEY, CDR2 SVGAGI, per germline. V lost 5 bases, J lost 5 bases, and 8 bases stayed unmatched. The CDR3 sequence: CASSNRQGWETQYF. The DNA of the CDR3 is TGTGCCAGCAGTAACCGACAGGGCTGGGAGACCCAGTACTTC.

This clone showed up just a few times. The V call is TRBV10-3, the J call TRBJ2-1, with 13 bases that match TRBD2. The germline gives CDR1 ENHRY, CDR2 SYGVKD. V lost 6 bases to trimming and J lost 10 bases; unmatched junction nucleotides: 9. CDR3 length equals 15 residues. DNA for the CDR3: TGTGCCATCAGCGACCCCGGACTAGCGGGAGTAGAGCAGTTCTTC. It encodes CAISDPGLAGVEQFF.

This chain links TRBV5-5 with TRBJ1-1, with 7 bases matching TRBD1. This CDR3 is 14 amino acids long. The germline V gene has CDR1 SGHKS and CDR2 YYEKEE (reference sequence). The V gene end was trimmed by 4 bases and the J gene end by 1 base; junction bases not matched to a gene: 4. CDR3 region: CASSRQGWNTEAFF. As DNA, the CDR3 is TGTGCCAGCAGCCGACAGGGATGGAACACTGAAGCTTTCTTT.

J is TRBJ1-1 and V is TRBV19, with TRBD1 identical over 9 bases. The ends lost 5 bases at V and 7 bases at J; junction bases unmatched: 11. Germline V gene lookup returns CDR1 LNHDA and CDR2 SQIVND (reference sequence). CDR3 length: 15 residues. The CDR3 bases are TGTGCCAGTAGTGCCACACAGGGGGCGTCTCTTGAAGCTTTCTTT. This gives the protein CASSATQGASLEAFF.

A few counts support this clone. The chain carries TRBV28 and TRBJ1-5, with 7 bases matching TRBD1. J lost 5 bases, V lost 6 bases, and 16 bases had no gene match. The CDR3 contains 17 residues. In germline, CDR1 is MDHEN, CDR2 SYDVKM. CDR3 coding DNA: TGTGCCAGCAGGGCCGGGGATAACAGGGGTGGGTATCAGCCCCAGCATTTT. Translation gives CASRAGDNRGGYQPQHF.

The rearrangement links TRBV18 to TRBJ2-3; 9 nucleotides agree with TRBD2. Germline CDR1 is KGHSH and CDR2 is LQKENI. J was trimmed by 3 bases and V by 2 bases; bases with no gene match: 3. The CDR3 totals 15 residues. CDR3 in amino acids: CASSPRLAETDTQYF. The CDR3 DNA is TGTGCCAGCTCACCAAGACTAGCGGAAACAGATACGCAGTATTTT.

The chain combines TRBV9 with TRBJ2-7; 13 bases are shared with TRBD2. CDR3 length: 16 residues. The trim removed 0 bases at V and 5 bases at J, leaving 5 bases unmatched. CDR1 and CDR2 (germline): SGDLS, YYNGEE. The CDR3 reads CASSVAPGTSGNEQYF. CDR3 nucleotides: TGTGCCAGCAGCGTAGCCCCCGGGACTAGCGGGAACGAGCAGTACTTC.

In its sample, this clone was seen once. The chain links TRBV25-1 to TRBJ2-7; no clear D. Trimming took off 8 bases at V and 4 bases at J, with 9 bases between the two ends. Germline V gene data show CDR1 as MGHDK and CDR2 as SYGVNS. CDR3 length equals 11 residues. The chain's CDR3 is CASSEKYEQYF. The DNA for the CDR3 is TGTGCCAGCTCGGAGAAATACGAGCAGTACTTC.

CDR3 loop: CASTMTGPETEAFF. The CDR3 bases are TGTGCCAGTACCATGACAGGACCGGAGACTGAAGCTTTCTTT. The chain combines TRBV19 with TRBJ1-1; possible D gene TRBD1, 6 bases. Trimming cost V 7 bases and J 5 bases, with 17 bases left between them. The CDR3 covers 14 residues. From germline, CDR1 is LNHDA and CDR2 SQIVND (reference sequence).

This sequence joins TRBV9 and TRBJ1-2; perhaps TRBD1 as D (6 bases). In germline, CDR1 is SGDLS, CDR2 YYNGEE. Between the trimmed V and J ends, which lost 3 bases and 5 bases, there was a span of 17 bases. The CDR3 is 15 residues long. This chain's CDR3 is CASSGYRDKIYGYTF. The CDR3 DNA follows: TGTGCCAGCAGCGGATATCGGGACAAGATATATGGCTACACCTTC.

The chain links TRBV29-1 to TRBJ1-1; D unclear. Germline-derived CDR1 and CDR2 are SQVTM and ANQGSEA. The V gene lost 4 bases and the J gene lost 6 bases, with 18 bases spanning the gap. The CDR3 covers 14 residues. The CDR3 region has the DNA TGCAGCGTTGCTCGGGATCGGGATGAGGCTGAAGCTTTCTTT. It yields the protein CSVARDRDEAEAFF. Full variable domain (rest looked up from reference TRBV29-1 and TRBJ1-1): SAVISQKPSRDICQRGTSLTIQCQVDSQVTMMFWYRQQPGQSLTLIATANQGSEATYESGFVIDKFPISRPNLTFSTLTVSNMSPEDSSIYLCSVARDRDEAEAFFGQGTRLTVV.

The chain employs TRBV7-2 and TRBJ2-5; TRBD2 matches 12 bases. The CDR3 extends over 17 amino acids. Germline-derived CDR1 and CDR2 are SGHTA and FQGNSA. Trimming removed 2 bases from V and 2 bases from J; junction bases left unmatched: 6. The CDR3 nucleotides read TGTGCCAGCAGCTTACAACCCGGACTAGCGGGACAAGAGACCCAGTACTTC. This gives the protein CASSLQPGLAGQETQYF.

The V and J genes are TRBV5-6 and TRBJ2-7, with D maybe TRBD1 (7 bases). The germline gives CDR1 SGHDT, CDR2 YYEEEE. V was cut by 6 bases and J by 3 bases, with 16 bases left in between. The CDR3 contains 14 residues. CDR3 in amino acids: CASKTEGAYYEQYF. As DNA, the CDR3 is TGTGCCAGCAAGACGGAGGGGGCGTACTACGAGCAGTACTTC.

The V call is TRBV18, the J call TRBJ2-2; D is perhaps TRBD2 (6 bases). V lost 0 bases and J 7 bases, leaving 15 bases between the germline ends. The CDR3 covers 16 residues. Germline CDR1 is KGHSH and CDR2 is LQKENI. CDR3 bases: TGTGCCAGCTCACCACCGGGAAACAGGAGGGGCGGGGAGCTGTTTTTT. Protein product: CASSPPGNRRGGELFF.